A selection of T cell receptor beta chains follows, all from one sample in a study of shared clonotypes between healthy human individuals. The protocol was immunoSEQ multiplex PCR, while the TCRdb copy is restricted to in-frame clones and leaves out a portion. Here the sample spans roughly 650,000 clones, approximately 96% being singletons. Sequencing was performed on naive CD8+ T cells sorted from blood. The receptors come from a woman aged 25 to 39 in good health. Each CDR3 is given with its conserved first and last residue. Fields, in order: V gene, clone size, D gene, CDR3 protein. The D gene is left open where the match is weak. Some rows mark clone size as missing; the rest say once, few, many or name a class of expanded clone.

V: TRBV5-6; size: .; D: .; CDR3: CASSLAGDFGETQYF
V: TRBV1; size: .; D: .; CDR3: CTSSRLYTDTQYF
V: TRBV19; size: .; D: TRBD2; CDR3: CASSIWGTSDYEQYF
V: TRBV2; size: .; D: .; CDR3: CASSPSGQETQYF
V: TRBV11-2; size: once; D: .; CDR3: CASSLSSVIFTDTQYF
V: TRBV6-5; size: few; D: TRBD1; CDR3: CASSYWTGGSETQYF
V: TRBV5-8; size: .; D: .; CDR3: CASSFFTGTLDEQYF
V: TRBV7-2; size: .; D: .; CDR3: CASSLVSLGEADTQYF
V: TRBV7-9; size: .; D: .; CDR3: CASSKNMEYEQYF
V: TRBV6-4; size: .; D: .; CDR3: CASSERVSLSGNTIYF
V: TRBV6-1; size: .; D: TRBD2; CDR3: CASSENELAGEETQYF
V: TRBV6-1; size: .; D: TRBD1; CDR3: CASSDRQGGIQPQHF
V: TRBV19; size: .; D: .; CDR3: CASSIGRREQYF
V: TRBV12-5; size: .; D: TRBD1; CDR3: CASGQGQGQETQYF
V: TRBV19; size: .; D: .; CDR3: CASSIILNPNTGELFF
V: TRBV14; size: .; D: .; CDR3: CASSLVNTGELFF
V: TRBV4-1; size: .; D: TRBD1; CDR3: CASSQDAPGQGYQETQYF
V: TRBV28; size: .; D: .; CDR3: CASSWTGGELFF
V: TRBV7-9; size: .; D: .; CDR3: CASSSPRGDYYNEQFF
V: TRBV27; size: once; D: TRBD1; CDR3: CASRTGGRGAFF
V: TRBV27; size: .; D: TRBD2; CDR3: CASSLAGVSYNEQFF
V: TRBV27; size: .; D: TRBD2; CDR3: CASSLEAGGPRETQYF
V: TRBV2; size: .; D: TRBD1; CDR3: CASRGTGVNYGYTF
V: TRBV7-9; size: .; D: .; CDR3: CASSLAWAGSYNEQFF
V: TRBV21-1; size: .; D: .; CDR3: CASSNREGSQQQGQGGSNQPQHF
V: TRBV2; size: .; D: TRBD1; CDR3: CASSESLGQGVGQETQYF
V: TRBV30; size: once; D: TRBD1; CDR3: CAWRQPGTGTGANVLTF
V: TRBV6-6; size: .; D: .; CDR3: CASSYPLGSLNEQFF
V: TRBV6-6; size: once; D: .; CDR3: CASSVRDANSNQPQHF
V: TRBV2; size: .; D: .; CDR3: CASTRASETVDTQYF
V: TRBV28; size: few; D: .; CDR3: CASSRDTQETQYF
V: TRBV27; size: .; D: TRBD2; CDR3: CASSLALAGETQYF
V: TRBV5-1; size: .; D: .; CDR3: CASSTWVDERSGELFF
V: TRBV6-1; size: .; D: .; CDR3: CASINIGRRRTEAFF
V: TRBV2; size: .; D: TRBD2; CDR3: CASSPTSAQYEQYF
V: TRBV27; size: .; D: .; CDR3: CASSEGFDEQFF
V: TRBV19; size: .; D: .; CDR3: CASSRAVNTEAFF
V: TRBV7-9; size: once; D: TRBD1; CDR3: CASRDGQANTEAFF
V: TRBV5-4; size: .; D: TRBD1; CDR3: CASSLLGQGNEQYF
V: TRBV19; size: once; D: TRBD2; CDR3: CASSTSGAYEQYF
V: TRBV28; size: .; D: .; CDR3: CASSYLGNTEAFF
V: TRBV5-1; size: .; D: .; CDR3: CASSLRPYEQYF
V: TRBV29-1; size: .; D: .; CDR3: CSVERRSSGANVLTF
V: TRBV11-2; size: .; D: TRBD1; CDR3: CASSSGTGPYEQYF
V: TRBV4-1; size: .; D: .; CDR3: CASSQGLGAGELFF
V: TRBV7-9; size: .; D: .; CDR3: CASSQTGAGELFF
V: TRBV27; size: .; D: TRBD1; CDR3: CASSLTGVAKNIQYF
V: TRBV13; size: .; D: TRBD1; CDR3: CASSPTGASSAEAFF
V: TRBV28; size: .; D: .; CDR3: CASSIEGRETQYF
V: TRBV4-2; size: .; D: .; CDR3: CASSQELTSSYNEQFF
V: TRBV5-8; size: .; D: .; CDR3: CASSLRINPGSDEQFF
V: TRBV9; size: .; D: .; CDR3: CASSVGGGSEKLFF
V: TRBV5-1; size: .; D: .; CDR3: CASSVDQGTYYEQYF
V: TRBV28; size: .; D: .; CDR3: CASSFTGEHYEQYF